The next 25 T cell receptor beta chains were all read from a single sample in a study of blood T cell repertoires in COVID-19. TCRdb's copy holds only in-frame clones and misses some; the assay was immunoSEQ multiplex PCR. Seen here are under 200,000 clones, 60% to 80% observed once, and the top ten hold 2.8%. Input material: peripheral blood. The receptor source for this set is a man aged 65-85 years with acute or convalescent COVID-19.

The gene calls are TRBV5-6 and TRBJ1-2; a possible D gene is TRBD1 (5 bases). The CDR3 contains 15 residues. CDR1 and CDR2 (germline): SGHDT, YYEEEE. The V gene lost 0 bases and the J gene lost 1 base, with 10 bases spanning the gap. CDR3 sequence reads: CASSLAGLGNYGYTF. The CDR3 nucleotides read TGTGCCAGCAGCTTGGCAGGGCTGGGTAACTATGGCTACACCTTC.

The chain combines TRBV6-5 with TRBJ2-7; 10 nucleotides line up with TRBD1. The ends lost 0 bases at V and 6 bases at J; junction bases unmatched: 8. Germline V gene lookup returns CDR1 MNHEY and CDR2 SVGAGI. The CDR3 has 16 amino acids. The CDR3 DNA follows: TGTGCCAGCAGTTACTCTAGGCGACAGGGGGCAGGCGAGCAGTACTTC. Residues: CASSYSRRQGAGEQYF.

The rearrangement joins TRBV10-3 to TRBJ2-3; TRBD1 matches at 10 bases. Trimming cost V 6 bases and J 0 bases; bases outside gene matches: 12. CDR1 ENHRY and CDR2 SYGVKD come from the germline V gene. The CDR3 length is 18 residues. The CDR3 loop reads CAISPVPGQGSSTDTQYF. In DNA form, the CDR3 reads TGTGCCATCAGCCCCGTCCCGGGACAGGGGTCTAGCACAGATACGCAGTATTTT.

This clone was picked up many times. The germline gene is not matched at one end of the junction; a read error may be the cause. The chain carries TRBV28 and TRBJ2-7; D is possibly TRBD1 (6 bases). The CDR3 runs 11 residues. Germline V gene data show CDR1 as MDHEN and CDR2 as SYDVKM. The CDR3 DNA reads TGTGCCAGCAGTTCACAGGGTTTCGAACGCTTC. This encodes CASSSQGFERF.

The V gene is TRBV7-2, the J gene TRBJ2-1, with TRBD2 matching 11 bases. V lost 3 bases to trimming and J lost 2 bases; unmatched junction nucleotides: 6. Germline assignment: CDR1 SGHTA and CDR2 FQGNSA. This CDR3 has 17 residues. CDR3 amino acids: CASSFFGLAGAYNEQFF. As DNA, the CDR3 is TGTGCCAGCAGCTTTTTCGGACTAGCGGGCGCCTACAATGAGCAGTTCTTC.

The chain couples TRBV28 to TRBJ2-7, with 8 bases fitting TRBD1. The junction had 7 bases not matched to a gene; V was cut back by 6 bases and J by 3 bases. Germline CDR1 is MDHEN and CDR2 is SYDVKM. The CDR3 contains 14 residues. The CDR3 coding sequence is TGTGCCAGCAGGAGGACAGGGACGCACTACGAGCAGTACTTC. Translation gives CASRRTGTHYEQYF.

This sequence joins TRBV11-2 and TRBJ2-5, with D maybe TRBD1 (5 bases). CDR1 and CDR2 from the germline V gene are SGHAT and FQNNGV. V shed 0 bases and J shed 0 bases, with 14 bases lying between them. The CDR3 consists of 17 residues. CDR3 in amino acids: CASSLDRGWKYQETQYF. The CDR3 coding sequence is TGTGCCAGCAGCTTAGATAGGGGCTGGAAGTACCAAGAGACCCAGTACTTC.

This clone came up a few times. The chain carries TRBV14 and TRBJ1-2; 9 bases are a match to TRBD1. The V gene's germline CDR1 is SGHDN and CDR2 FVKESK. Trimming at V came to 0 bases and at J to 2 bases, leaving 10 bases not matched to a gene. This CDR3 comprises 18 residues. CDR3 coding DNA: TGTGCCAGCAGCCAAGATCCGCGAACAGGGGGCGCAAACTATGGCTACACCTTC. It translates to CASSQDPRTGGANYGYTF.

The J gene is TRBJ2-7, the V gene TRBV11-3; no clear D gene. The V end lost 3 bases, the J end lost 3 bases, and 3 bases lay between the germline ends. CDR1 is SGHNT and CDR2 is YENEEA in the germline V gene. This CDR3 has 11 amino acids. This CDR3 is CASSFCYEQYF. The CDR3 nucleotides are TGTGCCAGCAGCTTCTGCTACGAGCAGTACTTC.

V gene TRBV4-3 combines with J gene TRBJ2-5; 9 nucleotides match TRBD1. After removal of 3 bases from V and 4 bases from J, the junction contained 9 bases not matched to a gene. This CDR3 has 16 amino acids. From germline, CDR1 is LGHNA and CDR2 YSLEER. CDR3 sequence: CASSQGYRGRGETQYF. The CDR3 DNA follows: TGCGCCAGCAGCCAGGGATACAGGGGGCGCGGAGAGACCCAGTACTTC.

This clone was seen more than once but under ten times. This chain uses TRBV12-3 or TRBV12-4 with TRBJ2-7; D gene ambiguous. The CDR3 loop spans 13 amino acids. Trimming shortened V by 6 bases and J by 2 bases, and 11 bases separated the two germline ends. The CDR3 nucleotides are TGTGCCAGCAGCCCGACACTTACCTACGAGCAGTACTTC. Its protein is CASSPTLTYEQYF.

In its sample, this clone was seen a few times. This chain uses TRBV7-9 with TRBJ2-7; the D is unclear. CDR3 length: 14 amino acids. Germline CDR1 SEHNR, CDR2 FQNEAQ (reference sequence). Trimming removed 4 bases from V and 0 bases from J, with 10 bases in between. The CDR3 DNA reads as TGTGCCAGCAGCTCGCCATCAGGCTCCTACGAGCAGTACTTC. It encodes CASSSPSGSYEQYF.

This clone showed up just once. The gene calls are TRBV30 and TRBJ2-2; D is undetermined. CDR3 size: 17 residues. V lost 2 bases and J lost 0, with 16 bases in between. In germline, CDR1 is GTSNPN, CDR2 SVGIG (reference sequence). The chain's CDR3 is CAWSSLTGDANTGELFF. The CDR3 DNA reads as TGTGCCTGGAGTTCGCTTACTGGAGACGCGAACACCGGGGAGCTGTTTTTT.

The V and J genes are TRBV9 and TRBJ2-3; D call uncertain. This CDR3 contains 13 residues. The germline gives CDR1 SGDLS, CDR2 YYNGEE. V was cut by 0 bases and J by 2 bases, with 4 bases left in between. Here the CDR3 DNA reads TGTGCCAGCAGCGTAGTAAACACAGATACGCAGTATTTT. This codes for CASSVVNTDTQYF.

The chain couples TRBV27 to TRBJ1-1; no reliable D call. Germline loops: CDR1 MNHEY, CDR2 SMNVEV (reference sequence). This CDR3 spans 17 amino acids. V was shortened by 6 bases and J by 3 bases, with 23 bases between the two germline ends. The CDR3 is CASSPTDLQRMYTEAFF. DNA of the CDR3: TGTGCCAGCAGCCCGACGGACTTACAGCGGATGTACACTGAAGCTTTCTTT.

V usage is TRBV5-1 and J usage is TRBJ2-5; 8 nucleotides line up with TRBD1. Per germline, CDR1 SGHRS and CDR2 YFSETQ. Trimming removed 4 bases from V and 4 bases from J; junction bases left unmatched: 6. This CDR3 is built from 14 residues. CDR3 bases: TGCGCCAGCAGCCGGACAGGGTTGTTAGAGACCCAGTACTTC. Protein product: CASSRTGLLETQYF.

This clone has just a few counts. V and J are TRBV2 and TRBJ1-5, with 7 bases lining up with TRBD1. The CDR3 spans 13 residues. Trimming cost V 6 bases and J 2 bases; bases outside gene matches: 1. Germline values: CDR1 SNHLY, CDR2 FYNNEI. The CDR3 reads CASRGTGNQPQHF. CDR3 DNA: TGTGCCAGCAGAGGGACAGGCAATCAGCCCCAGCATTTT.

This chain uses TRBV6-1 with TRBJ1-5, with 11 bases fitting TRBD1. The trim removed 4 bases at V and 6 bases at J, leaving 8 bases unmatched. Germline CDR1 is MNHNS and CDR2 is SASEGT. This CDR3 spans 16 amino acids. CDR3 bases: TGTGCCAGCAGTGGATCCGGGACAGGGGGGGCTCAGCCCCAGCATTTT. Translated, it gives CASSGSGTGGAQPQHF.

The rearrangement joins TRBV5-1 to TRBJ1-2, with TRBD1 matching 8 bases. The CDR3 sequence is 15 residues long. Germline-derived CDR1 and CDR2 are SGHRS and YFSETQ. J was trimmed by 7 bases and V by 0 bases; bases with no gene match: 8. CDR3: CASSLDGQGSSGYTF. The CDR3 DNA sequence: TGCGCCAGCAGCTTGGACGGACAGGGATCCTCTGGCTACACCTTC. The whole variable domain, filled in from reference TRBV5-1 and TRBJ1-2, reads KAGVTQTPRYLIKTRGQQVTLSCSPISGHRSVSWYQQTPGQGLQFLFEYFSETQRNKGNFPGRFSGRQFSNSRSEMNVSTLELGDSALYLCASSLDGQGSSGYTFGSGTRLTVV.

To note about this clone: An end of the junction differs from the germline gene, which may be a read error. The chain employs TRBV7-7 and TRBJ2-5; D gene uncertain. Germline V gene data show CDR1 as SSHAT and CDR2 as FNYEAQ (reference sequence). This CDR3 region has 13 residues. The DNA for the CDR3 is TGTGCTAGCAGCTTAAACCCCGGAGAGACCCAGTACTTC. It is translated as CASSLNPGETQYF. The full variable domain, completed using reference TRBV7-7 and TRBJ2-5, is GAGVSQSPRYKVTKRGQDVTLRCDPISSHATLYWYQQALGQGPEFLTYFNYEAQPDKSGLPSDRFSAERPEGSISTLTIQRTEQRDSAMYRCASSLNPGETQYFGPGTRLLVL.

The V and J genes are TRBV27 and TRBJ2-7; 7 bases are shared with TRBD1. The CDR3 has 15 amino acids. The V segment lost 0 bases and the J segment 4 bases; nucleotides outside the gene matches: 6. Germline lookup yields CDR1 MNHEY and CDR2 SMNVEV (reference sequence). The CDR3 DNA is TGTGCCAGCAGTTTATCCACAGGGGCCTTGTACGAGCAGTACTTC. Protein product: CASSLSTGALYEQYF.

For this clone: Other DNA variants within this sample encode the same CDR3. V usage is TRBV7-2 and J usage is TRBJ1-2, with D unresolved. This CDR3 has 13 residues. With 5 bases removed from V and 2 bases from J, the gap between germline ends came to 9 bases. The germline V gene encodes CDR1 SGHTA and CDR2 FQGNSA. Written as DNA, the CDR3 is TGTGCCAGCAGCCCTACGGGGAACTATGGCTACACCTTC. This codes for CASSPTGNYGYTF. The whole variable domain, filled in from reference TRBV7-2 and TRBJ1-2, reads GAGVSQSPSNKVTEKGKDVELRCDPISGHTALYWYRQSLGQGLEFLIYFQGNSAPDKSGLPSDRFSAERTGGSVSTLTIQRTQQEDSAVYLCASSPTGNYGYTFGSGTRLTVV.

This clone was seen more than once but under ten times. CDR3 protein: CASSVGAGGNDEQYF. CDR3 nucleotide sequence: TGTGCCAGCAGCGTAGGGGCGGGAGGTAACGACGAGCAGTACTTC. This rearrangement joins TRBV9 to TRBJ2-7; 8 bases match TRBD2. CDR3 size: 15 residues. Germline CDR1 reads SGDLS; CDR2 reads YYNGEE. The J segment lost 5 bases and the V segment lost 0 bases, leaving 7 bases of the junction unmatched. Looking up the rest from reference TRBV9 and TRBJ2-7 gives the full variable domain: DSGVTQTPKHLITATGQRVTLRCSPRSGDLSVYWYQQSLDQGLQFLIQYYNGEERAKGNILERFSAQQFPDLHSELNLSSLELGDSALYFCASSVGAGGNDEQYFGPGTRLTVT.

Only one count was recorded for this clone. This rearrangement joins TRBV5-1 to TRBJ1-4; D gene unclear. CDR1 and CDR2 (germline): SGHRS, YFSETQ. This CDR3 contains 16 residues. Trimming shortened V by 3 bases and J by 0 bases, and 12 bases separated the two germline ends. As DNA, the CDR3 is TGCGCCAGCAGCTATATGGCAAGATCAACTAATGAAAAACTGTTTTTT. Its translation: CASSYMARSTNEKLFF.

The genes are TRBV3-1 (or the pseudogene TRBV3-2) and TRBJ1-1; 10 bases map to TRBD1. Germline trimming cut 4 bases from V and 4 bases from J; bases unmatched to any gene: 0. There are 13 residues in the CDR3. CDR1 LGHDT and CDR2 YNNKEL come from the germline V gene (reference sequence). CDR3 nucleotide sequence: TGTGCCAGCAGCCGGACAGGGGGCACTGAAGCTTTCTTT. This codes for CASSRTGGTEAFF.